The clone carrying this TCR beta chain turned up a few times. The sample comes from a study of T cells in Graves' hyperthyroidism and ophthalmopathy. Amplified TCR beta CDR3 regions came from RNA transcripts. When the TCR CDR3 underwent first-round RT-PCR, the HTBI primer set was used. One entry per CDR3 protein, called by TCRdb with MiXCR from the multiplex PCR reads. Of about 600,000 distinct CDR3 sequences listed, approximately 15% are singletons. Each person with ophthalmopathy scored at least 3 on the Clinical Activity Score, reached NOSPECS grade 4 or higher, and had been ill under 3 months. It was uncontrolled infection, other autoimmune disease, pregnancy or lactation that excluded patients. Germline trimming cut 6 bases from V and 0 bases from J; bases unmatched to any gene: 8. The CDR3 has 14 residues. Germline CDR1 SQVTM, CDR2 ANQGSEA.

This chain uses TRBV29-1 with TRBJ2-7, with TRBD2 matching 7 bases. The sequenced sample was blood. This TCR derives from a woman aged 40 to 49 with Graves' ophthalmopathy. The CDR3 nucleotides are TGCAGCGTGGGGGGGTCGGGAAGCTCCTACGAGCAGTACTTC. Translated: CSVGGSGSSYEQYF.